Each of the 21 T cell receptor beta chains below was sequenced from the same sample in a study of T cells generated in artificial thymic organoids. Separate semi-nested PCRs amplified TCRalpha and TCRbeta libraries using constant-region reverse primers in TRAC or TRBC. From the 5' RACE reads, TCRdb called clonotypes with MiXCR, one entry per CDR3 protein. The table records some 8,000 distinct CDR3 sequences, approximately 20% of them present only once. Sequenced input: naive CD8+ T cells from the thymus. Stated subset: CD3+TCRalphabeta+CD8SP T cells; for blood, CD45RO-CCR7+ naive CD8+ T cells. Receptor source: a human donor who gave cord blood stem cells for thymic organoid culture, a cardiac surgery patient who gave postnatal thymus, or a blood donor (not recorded which).

The chain employs TRBV7-9 and TRBJ2-5; 10 bases are shared with TRBD2. V dropped 6 bases and J dropped 5; count of bases not matched to a gene: 15. The germline gives CDR1 SEHNR, CDR2 FQNEAQ (reference sequence). The CDR3 has 17 residues. CDR3 sequence (DNA): TGTGCCAGCAGTTGGATAGCGGGAGGTCCGTTGGGGGAGACCCAGTACTTC. It translates to CASSWIAGGPLGETQYF.

The chain has TRBV29-1 and TRBJ2-2; 12 bases line up with TRBD2. Germline-derived CDR1 and CDR2 are SQVTM and ANQGSEA. The ends lost 2 bases at V and 7 bases at J; junction bases unmatched: 5. The CDR3 runs 15 residues. The CDR3 loop is CSVERLAGVGGELFF. The CDR3 DNA reads as TGCAGCGTTGAAAGACTAGCGGGAGTCGGCGGGGAGCTGTTTTTT.

Concerning this clonotype itself: A read error may produce the germline difference seen at one junction end. The chain joins TRBV7-7 to TRBJ2-3, with TRBD1 matching 7 bases. The germline V gene encodes CDR1 SSHAT and CDR2 FNYEAQ (reference sequence). This CDR3 region has 14 residues. CDR3 nucleotide sequence: TGTGCTAGCAGCCTGGGACAGTTCACAGATACGCAGTATTTT. This sequence encodes CASSLGQFTDTQYF.

This clonotype is judged medium-sized. This chain connects TRBV12-3 or TRBV12-4 to TRBJ1-1; possible D gene TRBD1, 5 bases. CDR3 length equals 13 residues. The V gene lost 7 bases and the J gene lost 6 bases, with 15 bases spanning the gap. Here the CDR3 DNA reads TGTGCCAGCAAGACGACAGAAAACTCTGAAGCTTTCTTT. Its protein product is CASKTTENSEAFF.

At least ten counts were recorded for this clonotype. The genes are TRBV27 and TRBJ2-5; TRBD1 matches 12 bases. Losses at the gene ends were 8 bases for V and 6 bases for J; bases not matched to a gene: 7. This CDR3 has 14 residues. Germline lookup yields CDR1 MNHEY and CDR2 SMNVEV (reference sequence). Here the CDR3 reads CASSPGQGAKTQYF. DNA for the CDR3: TGTGCCAGCTCGCCGGGACAGGGGGCTAAGACCCAGTACTTC.

In its sample, this clonotype is medium-sized. The chain employs TRBV4-1 and TRBJ2-3; D not resolved. The V gene's germline CDR1 is MGHRA and CDR2 YSYEKL. The CDR3 length is 14 residues. V was cut by 3 bases and J by 3 bases, with 10 bases left in between. The chain's CDR3 is CASSQARTTDTQYF. The CDR3 bases are TGCGCCAGCAGCCAGGCCCGAACGACAGATACGCAGTATTTT.

This clonotype is labeled as medium-sized (0.01 to 0.1%). The rearrangement joins TRBV3-1 to TRBJ2-2; D gene uncertain. This CDR3 has 14 amino acids. Germline CDR1 is LGHDT and CDR2 is YNNKEL (reference sequence). V lost 4 bases, J lost 2 bases, and 8 bases lay in between. The chain's CDR3 is CASSPGINTGELFF. CDR3 bases: TGTGCCAGCAGCCCTGGGATTAACACCGGGGAGCTGTTTTTT.

This clonotype was detected ten times or more. This chain joins TRBV28 and TRBJ2-7; 7 bases line up with TRBD1. The junction had 6 bases not matched to a gene; V was cut back by 5 bases and J by 2 bases. The CDR3 has 14 amino acids. The germline CDR1 and CDR2 sequences are MDHEN and SYDVKM. CDR3 sequence reads: CASSRTGDTYEQYF. The CDR3 DNA sequence: TGTGCCAGCAGTCGCACAGGGGACACCTACGAGCAGTACTTC. The variable domain in full, completed from reference TRBV28 and TRBJ2-7, reads DVKVTQSSRYLVKRTGEKVFLECVQDMDHENMFWYRQDPGLGLRLIYFSYDVKMKEKGDIPEGYSVSREKKERFSLILESASTNQTSMYLCASSRTGDTYEQYFGPGTRLTVT.

This clonotype is deemed medium-sized. The rearrangement links TRBV20-1 to TRBJ2-1; 7 bases fit TRBD2. Germline V gene sequence: CDR1 DFQATT, CDR2 SNEGSKA (reference sequence). V was clipped by 4 bases and J by 0 bases; unmatched bases: 6. This CDR3 comprises 15 residues. The CDR3: CSANGLDSSYNEQFF. For the CDR3, the DNA is TGCAGTGCTAACGGACTAGACAGCTCCTACAATGAGCAGTTCTTC.

This clonotype showed up just a few times. A much larger clonotype is one base distant, so this may be a read error. J is TRBJ2-2 and V is TRBV30; TRBD2 might be the D (5 bases). Germline lookup yields CDR1 GTSNPN and CDR2 SVGIG (reference sequence). The CDR3 has 12 residues. CDR3 nucleotide sequence: TGTGCCTGGAAGACCCTCACCGGGGAGCGGTTTTTT. Translating gives CAWKTLTGERFF.

Of note for this clonotype: This may stem from a read error, because a much larger clone lies one nucleotide away. This chain joins TRBV12-3 or TRBV12-4 and TRBJ2-5; D gene uncertain. The CDR3 has 13 residues. V gave up 8 bases and J gave up 4 bases, with 14 bases separating them. The CDR3 DNA reads TGTGCCAGCGAAGCCAAGGAGCGAGAGACCCAGTACTTC. Translated, it gives CASEAKERETQYF.

By share, this clonotype ranks as medium-sized. The V gene is TRBV7-9, the J gene TRBJ2-7; unclear D gene. CDR3 length: 16 residues. CDR1 and CDR2 (germline): SEHNR, FQNEAQ (reference sequence). The V gene lost 5 bases and the J gene lost 3 bases, with 20 bases spanning the gap. In DNA, the CDR3 is TGTGCCAGCAGCACCCCGAGGTTTTCCAGAAACTACGAGCAGTACTTC. Its translation: CASSTPRFSRNYEQYF.

For this clonotype: Possible read error: a much larger clone is one base away. The V and J genes are TRBV4-3 and TRBJ2-1; 11 nucleotides match TRBD2. The CDR3 is 16 residues long. In germline, CDR1 is LGHNA, CDR2 YSLEER. The CDR3 sequence: CASSQEGLAVYNERFF. DNA of the CDR3: TGCGCCAGCAGCCAAGAGGGACTAGCGGTCTACAATGAGCGGTTCTTC.

The chain couples TRBV9 to TRBJ2-1; D may be TRBD2 (6 bases). V shed 0 bases and J shed 12 bases, with 22 bases lying between them. This CDR3 has 16 amino acids. Germline V CDR1 and CDR2: SGDLS, YYNGEE. The CDR3 coding sequence is TGTGCCAGCAGCGTAGGAGTAGCGGCGAGCACAGATACGCAGTTCTTC. Translated: CASSVGVAASTDTQFF. The full variable domain, its missing parts supplied by reference TRBV9 and TRBJ2-1, is DSGVTQTPKHLITATGQRVTLRCSPRSGDLSVYWYQQSLDQGLQFLIQYYNGEERAKGNILERFSAQQFPDLHSELNLSSLELGDSALYFCASSVGVAASTDTQFFGPGTRLTVL.

There are many counts of this clonotype. V is TRBV13 and J is TRBJ2-7, with TRBD2 identical over 9 bases. Trimming at V came to 5 bases and at J to 4 bases, leaving 18 bases not matched to a gene. CDR1 and CDR2 from the germline V gene are PRHDT and FYEKMQ (reference sequence). There are 18 residues in the CDR3. The CDR3 DNA reads as TGTGCCAGCAGCCCCCCCCCCGGGGGCGGGAGGGTCCCTTACGAGCAGTACTTC. Protein sequence: CASSPPPGGGRVPYEQYF.

Within the sample, this clonotype is medium-sized (0.01 to 0.1%). The CDR3 reads CASRPSAPGQKPYEQYF. The CDR3 DNA is TGCGCCAGCAGACCAAGCGCCCCGGGACAGAAACCCTACGAGCAGTACTTC. The V and J genes are TRBV5-1 and TRBJ2-7, with 7 bases identical to TRBD1. CDR3 length: 17 amino acids. With 5 bases clipped from V and 2 bases from J, the junction kept 16 bases outside the gene matches. CDR1 is SGHRS, CDR2 YFSETQ, per germline.

In regard to this clonotype: This may be a read error: a much more frequent sequence differs by one nucleotide. The chain couples TRBV12-5 to TRBJ2-1, with D tentatively TRBD1 (6 bases). Germline assignment: CDR1 LGHNT and CDR2 FRNRAP. The CDR3 contains 13 residues. The CDR3 nucleotides are TGTGCTAGTGCGCGCACATGGGACAATGTGCAGTTCTTC. Its translation: CASARTWDNVQFF.

Note on this clonotype: A much larger clone is a single base away; this may be a read error. The chain has TRBV15 and TRBJ2-1; TRBD2 is a possible D gene (7 bases). The CDR3 is made up of 14 amino acids. In germline, CDR1 is LNHNV, CDR2 YYDKDF (reference sequence). The DNA for the CDR3 is TGTGCCACCGGCAGAGATGCGGGGGCGGCTGAGCAGTTCTTC. As protein: CATGRDAGAAEQFF.

The V gene is TRBV6-6, the J gene TRBJ2-2, with 7 bases identical to TRBD2. The V segment lost 2 bases and the J segment 5 bases; nucleotides outside the gene matches: 11. There are 17 residues in the CDR3. CDR1 and CDR2 (germline): MNHNY, SVGAGI (reference sequence). CDR3 amino acids: CASSYPHWKAGTGELFF. DNA of the CDR3: TGTGCCAGCAGTTACCCTCATTGGAAAGCGGGGACCGGGGAGCTGTTTTTT.

The table lists this clonotype with a few counts. J is TRBJ1-4 and V is TRBV4-1, with 9 bases matching TRBD1. Trimming removed 4 bases from V and 4 bases from J; junction bases left unmatched: 13. Looked up from germline, CDR1 is MGHRA and CDR2 is YSYEKL. The CDR3 loop spans 18 amino acids. CDR3 sequence: CASSPGTGIGGDNEKLFF. The CDR3 nucleotides are TGCGCCAGCAGCCCCGGGACAGGGATTGGTGGGGATAATGAAAAACTGTTTTTT.

This clonotype was seen more than once but under ten times. J is TRBJ2-5 and V is TRBV29-1; D unclear. Trimming pared 1 base from V and 2 bases from J, leaving 20 bases between. Germline values: CDR1 SQVTM, CDR2 ANQGSEA. This CDR3 is built from 17 residues. The CDR3 sequence is CSVEGWVKGWGQETQYF. CDR3 nucleotides: TGCAGCGTTGAAGGTTGGGTAAAGGGATGGGGTCAAGAGACCCAGTACTTC.